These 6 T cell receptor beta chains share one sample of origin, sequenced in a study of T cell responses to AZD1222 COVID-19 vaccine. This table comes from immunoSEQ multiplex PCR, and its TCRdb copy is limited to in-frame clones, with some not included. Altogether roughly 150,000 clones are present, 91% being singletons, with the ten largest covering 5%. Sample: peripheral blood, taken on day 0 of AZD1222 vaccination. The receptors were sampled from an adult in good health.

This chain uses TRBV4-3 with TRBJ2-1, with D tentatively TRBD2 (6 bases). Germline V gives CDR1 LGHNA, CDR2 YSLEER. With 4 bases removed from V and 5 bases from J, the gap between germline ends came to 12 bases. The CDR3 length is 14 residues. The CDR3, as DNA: TGCGCCAGCAGCCGTCGACTAGACCACAATGAGCAGTTCTTC. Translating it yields CASSRRLDHNEQFF.

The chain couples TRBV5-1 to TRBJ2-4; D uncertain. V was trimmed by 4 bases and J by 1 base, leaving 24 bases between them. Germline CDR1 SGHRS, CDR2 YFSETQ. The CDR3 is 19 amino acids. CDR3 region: CASSPSDPLRLRAKNIQYF. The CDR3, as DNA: TGCGCCAGCAGCCCATCGGACCCCCTGAGGTTGCGGGCCAAAAACATTCAGTACTTC.

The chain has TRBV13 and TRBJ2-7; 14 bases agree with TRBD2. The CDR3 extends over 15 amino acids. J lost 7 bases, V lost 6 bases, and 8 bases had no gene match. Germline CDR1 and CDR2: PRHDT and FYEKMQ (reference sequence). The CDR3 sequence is CASRPTSGRVREQYF. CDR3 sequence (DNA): TGTGCCAGCAGACCGACTAGCGGGAGGGTTCGAGAGCAGTACTTC.

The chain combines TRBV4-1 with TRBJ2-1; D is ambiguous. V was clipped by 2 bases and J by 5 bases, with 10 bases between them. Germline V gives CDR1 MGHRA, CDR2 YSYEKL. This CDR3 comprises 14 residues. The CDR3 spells CASSQSVWDNEQFF. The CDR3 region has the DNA TGCGCCAGCAGCCAATCGGTCTGGGACAATGAGCAGTTCTTC.

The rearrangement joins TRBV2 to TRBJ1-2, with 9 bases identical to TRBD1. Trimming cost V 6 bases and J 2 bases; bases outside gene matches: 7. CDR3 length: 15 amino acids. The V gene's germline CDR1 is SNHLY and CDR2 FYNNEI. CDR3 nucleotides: TGTGCCAGCAGGGCCGGGACAGGGAGGAACTATGGCTACACCTTC. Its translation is CASRAGTGRNYGYTF. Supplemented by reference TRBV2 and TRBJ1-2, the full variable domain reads EPEVTQTPSHQVTQMGQEVILRCVPISNHLYFYWYRQILGQKVEFLVSFYNNEISEKSEIFDDQFSVERPDGSNFTLKIRSTKLEDSAMYFCASRAGTGRNYGYTFGSGTRLTVV.

The CDR3 nucleotides read TGTGCCAGTAGTCGGGCCCTCGGTCTCAATCAGCCCCAGCATTTT. It yields the protein CASSRALGLNQPQHF. The chain combines TRBV19 with TRBJ1-5, with D uncertain. The CDR3 sequence is 15 residues long. The V gene lost 5 bases and the J gene lost 3 bases, with 14 bases spanning the gap. Germline lookup yields CDR1 LNHDA and CDR2 SQIVND (reference sequence).